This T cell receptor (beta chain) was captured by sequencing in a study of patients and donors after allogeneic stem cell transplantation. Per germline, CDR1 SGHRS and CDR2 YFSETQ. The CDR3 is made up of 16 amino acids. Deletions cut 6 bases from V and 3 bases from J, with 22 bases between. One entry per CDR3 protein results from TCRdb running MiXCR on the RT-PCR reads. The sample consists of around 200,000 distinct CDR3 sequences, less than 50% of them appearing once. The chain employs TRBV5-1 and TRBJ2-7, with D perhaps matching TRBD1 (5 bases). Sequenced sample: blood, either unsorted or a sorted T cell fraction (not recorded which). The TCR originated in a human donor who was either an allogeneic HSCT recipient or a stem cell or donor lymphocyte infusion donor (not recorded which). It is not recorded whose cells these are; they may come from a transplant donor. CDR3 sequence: CASNNFGRTLDYEQYF. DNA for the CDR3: TGCGCCAGCAACAACTTCGGACGGACATTGGACTACGAGCAGTACTTC.